A selection of T cell receptor beta chains follows, all from one sample in a study of OX40 agonist ivuxolimab in advanced cancers. Repertoires were generated with immunoSEQ multiplex PCR, while TCRdb's copy carries only in-frame clones and drops some. The table records some 80,000 clones, about 88% of them present only once. The specimen was CD4+ or CD8+ T cells sorted from blood, collected in a trial of the OX40 agonist ivuxolimab. The receptor source for this set is an adult with an advanced solid tumor such as melanoma, head and neck, liver or kidney cancer. Each CDR3 is given with its conserved first and last residue. A D gene is named only where the DNA matches it firmly. Clone size is not always given. Where it is, it says once, few, many or a class for expanded clones.

V,size,J,D,CDR3,DNA
TRBV6-1,few,TRBJ1-2,-,CASSDTYYGYTF,TGTGCCAGCAGTGATACTTACTATGGCTACACCTTC
TRBV19,-,TRBJ2-1,TRBD2,CASTSGFYNEQFF,TGTGCCAGTACTAGCGGGTTCTACAATGAGCAGTTCTTC
TRBV19,few,TRBJ1-5,-,CATQDSNQPQHF,TGTGCCACACAGGATAGCAATCAGCCCCAGCATTTT
TRBV6-5,-,TRBJ1-3,-,CASSYSPSSGNTIYF,TGTGCCAGCAGTTACTCGCCGTCCTCTGGAAACACCATATATTTT
TRBV6-1,-,TRBJ2-5,-,CASSQTGAGETQYF,TGTGCCAGCAGTCAGACAGGTGCCGGGGAGACCCAGTACTTC
TRBV9,-,TRBJ2-5,TRBD2,CASSVASGGYQETQYF,TGTGCCAGCAGCGTAGCGAGCGGGGGGTACCAAGAGACCCAGTACTTC
TRBV6-1,-,TRBJ1-1,-,CASSLGGLGTEAFF,TGTGCCAGCAGCCTGGGGGGCCTGGGGACTGAAGCTTTCTTT
TRBV7-2,-,TRBJ2-6,-,CASSSRQGGKSGANVLTF,TGTGCCAGCAGCTCCAGACAGGGCGGGAAGTCTGGGGCCAACGTCCTGACTTTC
TRBV6-6,-,TRBJ2-3,-,CASSPGTTSPQYF,TGTGCCAGCAGTCCCGGGACCACCTCGCCGCAGTATTTT
TRBV25-1,-,TRBJ2-7,TRBD2,CASSAHLFVAGDYEQYF,TGTGCCAGCAGTGCCCACCTCTTCGTAGCGGGAGACTACGAGCAGTACTTC
TRBV11-3,-,TRBJ2-1,-,CASSPGTWWNEQFF,TGTGCCAGCAGCCCGGGAACCTGGTGGAATGAGCAGTTCTTC
TRBV19,-,TRBJ2-3,-,CASSMVEKGYGTDTQYF,TGTGCCAGTAGTATGGTAGAAAAGGGTTACGGCACAGATACGCAGTATTTT
TRBV9,-,TRBJ2-2,-,CASSVGLPTGELFF,TGTGCCAGCAGCGTCGGACTTCCCACCGGGGAGCTGTTTTTT
TRBV5-4,once,TRBJ2-2,TRBD2,CASSSPGGLITGELFF,TGTGCCAGCAGCTCCCCGGGGGGACTTATTACCGGGGAGCTGTTTTTT
TRBV10-2,-,TRBJ2-7,-,CASSLGTEQYF,TGCGCCAGCAGCTTAGGAACGGAGCAGTACTTC
TRBV19,-,TRBJ2-7,-,CASSPGQWRDEQYF,TGTGCCAGTAGCCCTGGACAGTGGAGGGACGAGCAGTACTTC
TRBV6-6,-,TRBJ2-2,-,CASSYSTYTGELFF,TGTGCCAGCAGTTACTCGACCTACACCGGGGAGCTGTTTTTT
TRBV5-1,-,TRBJ2-5,TRBD1,CASSNQGQGVLETQYF,TGCGCCAGCAGCAACCAGGGACAGGGTGTTTTGGAGACCCAGTACTTC
TRBV7-3,once,TRBJ2-5,-,CASSLGGVEETQYF,TGTGCCAGCAGCCTAGGGGGGGTCGAGGAGACCCAGTACTTC
TRBV11-3,-,TRBJ2-3,TRBD1,CASSPRDRSLTDTQYF,TGTGCCAGCAGCCCTAGGGACAGATCCTTAACAGATACGCAGTATTTT
TRBV2,-,TRBJ2-1,TRBD2,CASIAGVNEQFF,TGTGCCAGCATAGCGGGAGTCAATGAGCAGTTCTTC
TRBV7-7,-,TRBJ2-7,TRBD1,CASSSGTGSYEQYF,TGTGCCAGCAGCTCCGGGACAGGGTCCTACGAGCAGTACTTC
TRBV4-3,-,TRBJ2-4,-,CASSQVVGGRENIQYF,TGCGCCAGCAGCCAAGTGGTGGGGGGGCGCGAAAACATTCAGTACTTC
TRBV5-6,-,TRBJ2-5,-,CASSTTETQYF,TGTGCCAGCAGCACAACCGAGACCCAGTACTTC
TRBV4-1,few,TRBJ2-3,TRBD2,CASSQGASGLTDTQYF,TGCGCCAGCAGCCAAGGGGCTAGCGGCCTCACAGATACGCAGTATTTT